The rows below give T cell receptor beta chains drawn from one sample of a study of blood T cell repertoires in COVID-19. Data came from immunoSEQ multiplex PCR; TCRdb stores just in-frame clones and leaves some out. The sample includes about 380,000 clones, roughly 89% of them seen just once. The source material was peripheral blood. All receptors derive from a man between 18 and 35 years old with active or convalescent COVID-19. The CDR3 runs from the conserved cysteine through the conserved F or W. A D gene is named only where the DNA matches it firmly. Part of the rows lack a size; the others show once, few, many or a class for expanded clones.

CDR3 DNA,CDR3 protein,D gene,clone size,J gene,V gene
TGTGCCAGCAGGTGGCAGGGGGCGGGCTACACCTTC,CASRWQGAGYTF,TRBD1,NA,TRBJ1-2,TRBV27
TGTGCCAGCAGTTCCCTACAGGGATCCGAGCAGTACTTC,CASSSLQGSEQYF,NA,NA,TRBJ2-7,TRBV6-5
TGTGCCAGCAGTTGGCCGACAGCTGAAGCTTTCTTT,CASSWPTAEAFF,NA,NA,TRBJ1-1,TRBV6-6
TGTGCCAGTAGTATGATGGCCGCAACTAATGAAAAACTGTTTTTT,CASSMMAATNEKLFF,NA,NA,TRBJ1-4,TRBV19
TGTGCCAGCAGTTTTCGGACAGGGGGGAGCAATCAGCCCCAGCATTTT,CASSFRTGGSNQPQHF,TRBD1,NA,TRBJ1-5,TRBV28
TGTGCCAGTAGTCCGGGACAGGGAACCTACGAGCAGTACTTC,CASSPGQGTYEQYF,TRBD1,NA,TRBJ2-7,TRBV19
TGTGCCAGTAGTATCCATTTGGACAGGAACACTGAAGCTTTCTTT,CASSIHLDRNTEAFF,NA,few,TRBJ1-1,TRBV19
TGCAGCGTAGGAAACAGGATGAACACTGAAGCTTTCTTT,CSVGNRMNTEAFF,NA,NA,TRBJ1-1,TRBV29-1
TGTGCCAGCAGCGAAAGACAGGGGGCCCGAACTGAAGCTTTCTTT,CASSERQGARTEAFF,TRBD1,NA,TRBJ1-1,TRBV9
TGTGCCAGCAGTTTTCAGGGGGCGTTGAAACTGTTTTTT,CASSFQGALKLFF,TRBD1,NA,TRBJ1-4,TRBV25-1
TGTGCCAGCTTACCGGGCGGGGGCCCTGAAGCTTTCTTT,CASLPGGGPEAFF,NA,NA,TRBJ1-1,TRBV18
TGTGCCACCAGCAGAGTAGGAGAAAGGCCCTACGAGCAGTACTTC,CATSRVGERPYEQYF,NA,NA,TRBJ2-7,TRBV15
TGTGCCAGCAGCCCCCCCCACGGGACACAAAAGACCGGGGAGCTGTTTTTT,CASSPPHGTQKTGELFF,NA,NA,TRBJ2-2,TRBV27
TGCGCCAGCAGCCAAGTAGCGGACTCCTACGAGCAGTACTTC,CASSQVADSYEQYF,NA,NA,TRBJ2-7,TRBV4-1
TGTGCCAGCAGCTCCCAGGGCGAGCAGTACTTC,CASSSQGEQYF,NA,NA,TRBJ2-7,TRBV7-8
TGTGCCAGCAGACCCGGGACAGCCAACACTGAAGCTTTCTTT,CASRPGTANTEAFF,TRBD1,NA,TRBJ1-1,TRBV6-5
TGTGCCAGCACCGTCGGGGAGTCCCGAGGGGATACGCAGTATTTT,CASTVGESRGDTQYF,NA,NA,TRBJ2-3,TRBV2
TGTGCCAGCAGCCAATGGGGTAGGGAGGGAAACATTCAGTACTTC,CASSQWGREGNIQYF,TRBD2,NA,TRBJ2-4,TRBV6-2/TRBV6-3
TGTGCCAGCTTAAGGACAGGGAACACTGAAGCTTTCTTT,CASLRTGNTEAFF,TRBD1,NA,TRBJ1-1,TRBV18
TGTGCCAGCTCACCACCGGCGGATGCCGGGGAGCTGTTTTTT,CASSPPADAGELFF,NA,NA,TRBJ2-2,TRBV18
TGCGCCAGCAGCCAAGATCGGCAGGGGGGCAATCAGCCCCAGCATTTT,CASSQDRQGGNQPQHF,TRBD1,NA,TRBJ1-5,TRBV4-3
TGTGCCAGCAGATCGGGCAAACCACCACAAAACAGGGGGCGTTGGACTGAAGCTTTCTTT,CASRSGKPPQNRGRWTEAFF,TRBD1,NA,TRBJ1-1,TRBV28
TGTGCCAGCAGCCTTGGAACAGCGAACACTGAAGCTTTCTTT,CASSLGTANTEAFF,NA,once,TRBJ1-1,TRBV5-6
TGTGCCACCAGCAGAGAGGGGGGAGGCGAAAAACTGTTTTTT,CATSREGGGEKLFF,NA,NA,TRBJ1-4,TRBV15
TGTGCCAGTAGTATAGGCACTAGCGGATCCTACGAGCAGTACTTC,CASSIGTSGSYEQYF,TRBD2,NA,TRBJ2-7,TRBV19
TGTGCCAGCAGCTCCCGCGGGCCTGATAGCAATCAGCCCCAGCATTTT,CASSSRGPDSNQPQHF,NA,once,TRBJ1-5,TRBV5-5
TGTGCCAGCAGTTCGCTATACAAGCGGGACAGGGATCAGCCCCAGCATTTT,CASSSLYKRDRDQPQHF,TRBD1,NA,TRBJ1-5,TRBV6-2/TRBV6-3
TGTGCCAGCAGTGTGGTGGCGGGAGGGGAGTACAATGAGCAGTTCTTC,CASSVVAGGEYNEQFF,TRBD2,NA,TRBJ2-1,TRBV2
TGTGCCAGCAGTTTAGCAGGGGAGCGCAATCAGCCCCAGCATTTT,CASSLAGERNQPQHF,NA,NA,TRBJ1-5,TRBV28
TGTGCCACCAGTGAACAAACAGGGGGCGCAGAGACCCAGTACTTC,CATSEQTGGAETQYF,TRBD1,NA,TRBJ2-5,TRBV24-1
TGTGCCAGCAGTTTCGGGGGCTCCTACGAGCAGTACTTC,CASSFGGSYEQYF,NA,once,TRBJ2-7,TRBV12-3/TRBV12-4
TGTGCCAGCAGCTTTTTACGGGAGTTCACCTACGAGCAGTACTTC,CASSFLREFTYEQYF,NA,NA,TRBJ2-7,TRBV5-5
TGTGCCAGCAGGGCAGGGTACACTGAAGCTTTCTTT,CASRAGYTEAFF,NA,NA,TRBJ1-1,TRBV28
TGTGCCAGTGGCGGGGGTGAAGCTTTCTTT,CASGGGEAFF,NA,NA,TRBJ1-1,TRBV11-2
TGTGCCAGCAGCACGACAGGGGAAGCTTTCTTT,CASSTTGEAFF,TRBD1,NA,TRBJ1-1,TRBV6-6
TGTGCCACTGGAAGGTGGGACAACTCCTACAATGAGCAGTTCTTC,CATGRWDNSYNEQFF,NA,NA,TRBJ2-1,TRBV6-5
TGTGCCAGCAGTCTCGGGACAGGGTTCTGGGATGAGCAGTTCTTC,CASSLGTGFWDEQFF,TRBD1,NA,TRBJ2-1,TRBV27
TGCGCCAGCAGCCAAGTGCTAGGGGGGGTCAATGAGCAGTTCTTC,CASSQVLGGVNEQFF,NA,NA,TRBJ2-1,TRBV4-3
TGTGCCAGCAGCTTGGCCCGGGGGGCCTACGAGCAGTACTTC,CASSLARGAYEQYF,TRBD2,many,TRBJ2-7,TRBV5-4
TGTGCCAGCAGTTCCAGCGGGAGTGGGTACGAGCAGTACTTC,CASSSSGSGYEQYF,TRBD2,NA,TRBJ2-7,TRBV27
TGCGCCAGCAGCTTAATGTTGAGCTACGAGCAGTACTTC,CASSLMLSYEQYF,NA,NA,TRBJ2-7,TRBV5-1
TGCGCCAGCAGCCAAGACCTAGGCTACGAGCAGTACTTC,CASSQDLGYEQYF,NA,once,TRBJ2-7,TRBV4-3
TGTGCCAGCAGCCCGCGGCAAAGCGGCCTCACAGATACGCAGTATTTT,CASSPRQSGLTDTQYF,NA,NA,TRBJ2-3,TRBV11-3
TGCGCCAGCAGCATGGACCGGGACAGACCCTACGAGCAGTACTTC,CASSMDRDRPYEQYF,TRBD1,NA,TRBJ2-7,TRBV5-1
TGTGCCACCAGTGATCTAGCGGGAGGGGGCTACAATGAGCAGTTCTTC,CATSDLAGGGYNEQFF,TRBD2,NA,TRBJ2-1,TRBV24-1
TGTGCCACCAGTGATTTTGAAGCCCAGGGGGTCGGGGAAGCTTTCTTT,CATSDFEAQGVGEAFF,TRBD1,NA,TRBJ1-1,TRBV24-1
TGTGCCAGCAGCCAAGATCCTACAGGGAATTATGGCTACACCTTC,CASSQDPTGNYGYTF,NA,once,TRBJ1-2,TRBV14
TGTGCCAGTAGAAGCCCGGGCCGGGGCTCCTACAATGAGCAGTTCTTC,CASRSPGRGSYNEQFF,NA,once,TRBJ2-1,TRBV19
TGTGCCACCAGCAGAGATCTTGCCAGTAGCACAGATACGCAGTATTTT,CATSRDLASSTDTQYF,NA,NA,TRBJ2-3,TRBV15
TGTGCCAGCAGCTTAGGTAGTTGGACAGGGGCCTCCTACGAGCAGTACTTC,CASSLGSWTGASYEQYF,TRBD1,NA,TRBJ2-7,TRBV11-2